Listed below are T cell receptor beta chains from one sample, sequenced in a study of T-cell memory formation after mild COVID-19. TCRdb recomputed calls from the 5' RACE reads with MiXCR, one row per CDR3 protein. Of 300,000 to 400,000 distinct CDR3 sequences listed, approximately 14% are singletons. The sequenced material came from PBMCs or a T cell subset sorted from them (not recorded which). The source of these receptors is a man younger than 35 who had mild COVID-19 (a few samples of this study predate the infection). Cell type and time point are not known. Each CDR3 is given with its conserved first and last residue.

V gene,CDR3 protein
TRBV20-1,CSASYRGRSYEQYF
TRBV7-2,CASSHQGFDNSPLHF
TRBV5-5,CASSFDYREKLFF
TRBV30,CAWSVNRATDTQYF
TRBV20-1,CSASKAPNTEAFF
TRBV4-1,CASSHGVSGANVLTF
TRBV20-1,CSARFSGGEYQETQYF
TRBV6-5,CASSRRGRTTPLSTDTQYF
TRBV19,CASSIDLREDYGYTF
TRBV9,CASSAARGAESGANVLTF
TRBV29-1,CSVDGDQYNEQFF
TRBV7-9,CASSFIDEQFF
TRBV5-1,CASRGQEFTGELFF
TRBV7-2,CASSPRVDSYEQYF
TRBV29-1,CSVRGGAPDTQYF
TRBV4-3,CASSQGGGGHEQFF
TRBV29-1,CSVDFSGAEDTQYF
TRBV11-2,CASSSPRQGQTEAFF
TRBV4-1,CASSQRTGVGNTIYF
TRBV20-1,CSARTLGQGYNEQFF
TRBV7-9,CASSLAYGHEGSPLHF
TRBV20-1,CSARLGQWSEQYF
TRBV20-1,CSAPALAGLRGGIQYF
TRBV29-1,CSVGPEETQYF
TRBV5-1,CASSLWQGNTEAFF
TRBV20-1,CSAQARLAGDSYEQYF
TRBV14,CASSQVRDQIYGYTF
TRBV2,CASSDWIDTQYF
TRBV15,CATSRQGLLAKNIQYF